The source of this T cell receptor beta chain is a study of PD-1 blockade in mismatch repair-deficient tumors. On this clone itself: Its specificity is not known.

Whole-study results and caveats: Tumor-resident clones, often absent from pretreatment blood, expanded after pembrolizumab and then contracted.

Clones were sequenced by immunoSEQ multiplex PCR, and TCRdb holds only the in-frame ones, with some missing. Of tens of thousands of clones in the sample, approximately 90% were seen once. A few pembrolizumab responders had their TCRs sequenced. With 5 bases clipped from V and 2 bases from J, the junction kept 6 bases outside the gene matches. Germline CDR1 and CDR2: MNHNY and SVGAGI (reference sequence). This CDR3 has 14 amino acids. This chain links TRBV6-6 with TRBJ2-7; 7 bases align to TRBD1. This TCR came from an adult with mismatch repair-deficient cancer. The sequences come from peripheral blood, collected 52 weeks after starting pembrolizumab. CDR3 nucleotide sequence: TGTGCCAGCAGTATACAGGGGTTCCCCTACGAGCAGTACTTC. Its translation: CASSIQGFPYEQYF.